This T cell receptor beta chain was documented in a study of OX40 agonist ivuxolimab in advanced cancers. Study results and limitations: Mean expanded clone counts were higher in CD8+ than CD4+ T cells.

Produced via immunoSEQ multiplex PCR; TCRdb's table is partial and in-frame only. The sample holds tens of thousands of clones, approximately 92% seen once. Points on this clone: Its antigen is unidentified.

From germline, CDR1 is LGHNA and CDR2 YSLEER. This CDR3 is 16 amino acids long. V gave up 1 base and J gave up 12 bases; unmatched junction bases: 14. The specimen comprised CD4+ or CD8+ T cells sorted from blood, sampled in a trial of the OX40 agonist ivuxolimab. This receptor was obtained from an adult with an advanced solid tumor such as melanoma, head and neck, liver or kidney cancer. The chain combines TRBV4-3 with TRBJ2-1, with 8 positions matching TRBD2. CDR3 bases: TGCGCCAGCAGCCAAGGCAACGGGAGGGCCGACAATCGGCAGTTCTTC. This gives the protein CASSQGNGRADNRQFF.